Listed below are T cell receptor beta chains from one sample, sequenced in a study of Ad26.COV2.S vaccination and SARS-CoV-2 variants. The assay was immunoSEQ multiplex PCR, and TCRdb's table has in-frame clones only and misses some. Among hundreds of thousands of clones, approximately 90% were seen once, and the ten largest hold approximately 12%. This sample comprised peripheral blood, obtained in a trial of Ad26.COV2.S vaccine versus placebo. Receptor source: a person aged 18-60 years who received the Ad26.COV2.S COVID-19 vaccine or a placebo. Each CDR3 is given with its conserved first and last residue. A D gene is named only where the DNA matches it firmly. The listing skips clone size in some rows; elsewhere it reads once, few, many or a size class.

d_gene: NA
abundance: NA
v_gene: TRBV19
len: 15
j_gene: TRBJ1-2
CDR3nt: TGTGCCAGTAGTCATGAGACGGCGAGTAACTATGGCTACACCTTC
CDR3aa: CASSHETASNYGYTF

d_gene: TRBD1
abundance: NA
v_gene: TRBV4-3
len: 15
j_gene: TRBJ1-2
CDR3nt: TGCGCCAGCAGCCAAGATCGACAGGGGAATGGTGGCTACACCTTC
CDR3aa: CASSQDRQGNGGYTF

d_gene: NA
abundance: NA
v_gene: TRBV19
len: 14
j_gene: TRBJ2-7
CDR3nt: TGTGCCAGTAGTATTTCGGGAACCAACTACGAGCAGTACTTC
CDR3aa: CASSISGTNYEQYF

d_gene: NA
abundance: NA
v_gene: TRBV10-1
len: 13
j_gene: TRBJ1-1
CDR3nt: TGCGCCAGCAGTGTTACAGGGACGGGTGAAGCTTTCTTT
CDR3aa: CASSVTGTGEAFF

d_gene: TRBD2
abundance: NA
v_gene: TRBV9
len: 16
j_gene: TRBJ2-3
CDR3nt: TGTGCCAGCAGCGGCGGACTAGCGGGATTCACAGATACGCAGTATTTT
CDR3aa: CASSGGLAGFTDTQYF

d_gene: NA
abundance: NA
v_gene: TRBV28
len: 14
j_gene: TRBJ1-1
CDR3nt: TGTGCCAGCAGTTTATTCGATAGCGGCACTGAAGCTTTCTTT
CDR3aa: CASSLFDSGTEAFF

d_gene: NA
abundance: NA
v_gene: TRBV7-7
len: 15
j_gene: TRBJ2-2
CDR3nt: TGTGCCAGCAGCTTAGGGCTAGCTGGCACCGGGGAGCTGTTTTTT
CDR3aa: CASSLGLAGTGELFF

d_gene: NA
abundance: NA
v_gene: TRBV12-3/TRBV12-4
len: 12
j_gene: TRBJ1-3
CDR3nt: TGTGCCAGCAGTTTAGAGGGAAACACCATATATTTT
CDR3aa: CASSLEGNTIYF

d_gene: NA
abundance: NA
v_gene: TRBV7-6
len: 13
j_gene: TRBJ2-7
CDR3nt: TGTGCCAGCAGTCGACAGCCATACTACGAGCAGTACTTC
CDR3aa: CASSRQPYYEQYF

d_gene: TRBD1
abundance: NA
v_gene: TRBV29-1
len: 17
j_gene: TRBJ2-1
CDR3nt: TGCAGCGCGGGAGAACGACAGGGGAGGTTCTCCTACAATGAGCAGTTCTTC
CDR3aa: CSAGERQGRFSYNEQFF

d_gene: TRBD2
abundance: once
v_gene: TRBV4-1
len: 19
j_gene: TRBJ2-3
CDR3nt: TGCGCCAGCAGCCAAGGCCCAACTAGCGGGAGACGGAGAACAGATACGCAGTATTTT
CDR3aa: CASSQGPTSGRRRTDTQYF

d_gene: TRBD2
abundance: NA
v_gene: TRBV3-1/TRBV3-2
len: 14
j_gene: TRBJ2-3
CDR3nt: TGTGCCAGCAGCCAAGGGGGACTAGCAGATACGCAGTATTTT
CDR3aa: CASSQGGLADTQYF

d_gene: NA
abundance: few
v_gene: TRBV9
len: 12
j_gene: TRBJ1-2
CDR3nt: TGTGCCAGCGGTTACAGTGCGTATGGCTACACCTTC
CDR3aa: CASGYSAYGYTF

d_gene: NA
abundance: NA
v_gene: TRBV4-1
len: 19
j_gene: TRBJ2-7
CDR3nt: TGCGCCAGCAGCCAAGATGAAGCTAGCGGCGATAGGGGGGCCTACGAGCAGTACTTC
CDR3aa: CASSQDEASGDRGAYEQYF

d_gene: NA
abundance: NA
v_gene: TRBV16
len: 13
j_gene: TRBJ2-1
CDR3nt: TGTGCCAGCAGCCAATCGTCCTACAATGAGCAGTTCTTC
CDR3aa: CASSQSSYNEQFF

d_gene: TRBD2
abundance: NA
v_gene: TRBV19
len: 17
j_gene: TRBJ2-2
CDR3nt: TGTGCCAGTAGTATAGCCCACGGACTAGGTTGGTCCGGGGAGCTGTTTTTT
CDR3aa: CASSIAHGLGWSGELFF

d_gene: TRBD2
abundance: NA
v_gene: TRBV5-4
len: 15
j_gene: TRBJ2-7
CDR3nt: TGTGCCAGCAGCTTTGGGCCTAGCGGGAGCCACGAGCAGTACTTC
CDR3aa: CASSFGPSGSHEQYF

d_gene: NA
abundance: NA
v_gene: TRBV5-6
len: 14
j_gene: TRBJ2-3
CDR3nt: TGTGCCAGCAGCTTGGGGACACGGACAGATACGCAGTATTTT
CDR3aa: CASSLGTRTDTQYF

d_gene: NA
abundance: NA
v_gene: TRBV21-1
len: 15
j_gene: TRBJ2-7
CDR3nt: TGTGCCAGCAGCAAAAGAGCTAGCGGGAGCGTCGAGCAGTACTTC
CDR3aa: CASSKRASGSVEQYF

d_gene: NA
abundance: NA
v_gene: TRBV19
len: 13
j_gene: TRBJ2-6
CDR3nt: TGTGCCAGTAGGATTTCTGGGGCCAACGTCCTGACTTTC
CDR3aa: CASRISGANVLTF

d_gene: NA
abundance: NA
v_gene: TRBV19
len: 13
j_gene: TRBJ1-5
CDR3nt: TGTGCCAGTAGTCAGGGCCTTAATCAGCCCCAGCATTTT
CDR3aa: CASSQGLNQPQHF

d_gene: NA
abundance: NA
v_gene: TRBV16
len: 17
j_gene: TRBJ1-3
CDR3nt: TGTGCCAGCAGCCAATCTATTTGGCAGGCCTCTGGAAACACCATATATTTT
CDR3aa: CASSQSIWQASGNTIYF

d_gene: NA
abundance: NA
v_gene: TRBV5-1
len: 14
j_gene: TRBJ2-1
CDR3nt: TGCGCCAGCCACCTGTCTGGACAGAACAATGAGCAGTTCTTC
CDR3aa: CASHLSGQNNEQFF

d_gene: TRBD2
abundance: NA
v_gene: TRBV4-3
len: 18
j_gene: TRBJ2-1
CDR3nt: TGCGCCAGCAGCCAAGGCCCCCTCAGCGGGGGCTCCTACAATGAGCAGTTCTTC
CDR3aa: CASSQGPLSGGSYNEQFF

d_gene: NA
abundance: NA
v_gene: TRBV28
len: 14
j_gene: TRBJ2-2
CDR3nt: TGTGCCAGCAGTATAACAGGGAACACCGGGGAGCTGTTTTTT
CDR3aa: CASSITGNTGELFF

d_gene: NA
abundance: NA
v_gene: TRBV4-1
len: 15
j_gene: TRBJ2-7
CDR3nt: TGCGCCAGCAGCCAAGAACAGCGACCTACTTTTGAGCAGTACTTC
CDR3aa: CASSQEQRPTFEQYF

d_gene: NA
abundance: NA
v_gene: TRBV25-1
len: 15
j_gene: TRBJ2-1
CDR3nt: TGTGCCAGCCGTACACCTACCGGCTCCTACAATGAGCAGTTCTTC
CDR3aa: CASRTPTGSYNEQFF

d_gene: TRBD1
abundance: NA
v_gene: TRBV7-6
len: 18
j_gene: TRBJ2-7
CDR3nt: TGTGCCAGCAGCTTAGAGGTTTCAGGACAGGGAATCTCCTACGAGCAGTACTTC
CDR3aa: CASSLEVSGQGISYEQYF

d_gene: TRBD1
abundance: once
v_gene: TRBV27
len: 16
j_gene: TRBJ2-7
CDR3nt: TGTGCCAGCAGTTTATCCGGTCCGGGACAGTACTACGAGCAGTACTTC
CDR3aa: CASSLSGPGQYYEQYF

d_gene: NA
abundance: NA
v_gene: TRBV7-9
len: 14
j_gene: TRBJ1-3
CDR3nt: TGTGCCAGCAGCTTAGTGGTCCCTGGAAACACCATATATTTT
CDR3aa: CASSLVVPGNTIYF

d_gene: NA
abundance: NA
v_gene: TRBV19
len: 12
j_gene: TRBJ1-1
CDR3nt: TGTGCCAGTAGCCCCCAGGGGAGTAGGTTTTTCTTT
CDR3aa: CASSPQGSRFFF

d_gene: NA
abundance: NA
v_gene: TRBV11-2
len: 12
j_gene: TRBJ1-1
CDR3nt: TGTGCCAGCAGCTTTCACGGGACTGAAGCTTTCTTT
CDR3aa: CASSFHGTEAFF

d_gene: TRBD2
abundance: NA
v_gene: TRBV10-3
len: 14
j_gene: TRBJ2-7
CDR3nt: TGTGCCATCAAACCTAGCGGGAGGGAGAGTGAGCAGTACTTC
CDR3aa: CAIKPSGRESEQYF

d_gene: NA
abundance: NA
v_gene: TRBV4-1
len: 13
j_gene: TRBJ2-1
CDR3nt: TGCGCCAGCAGCCAATCGGTCTACAATGAGCAGTTCTTC
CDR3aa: CASSQSVYNEQFF

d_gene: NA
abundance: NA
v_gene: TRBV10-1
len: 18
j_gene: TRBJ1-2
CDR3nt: TGCGCCAGCATCATACTTGGGGCCAGGGAAAGGAGAGATGGAGGCTACACCTTC
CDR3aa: CASIILGARERRDGGYTF

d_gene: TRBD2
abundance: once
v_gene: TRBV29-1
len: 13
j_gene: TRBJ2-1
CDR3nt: TGCAGCGTAGGACTAGCGGGAGCAAATGAGCAGTTCTTC
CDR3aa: CSVGLAGANEQFF

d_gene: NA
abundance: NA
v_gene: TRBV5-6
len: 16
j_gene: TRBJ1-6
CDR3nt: TGTGCCAGCAGCTTGACAGTGAGCTCCTATAATTCACCCCTCCACTTT
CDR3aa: CASSLTVSSYNSPLHF

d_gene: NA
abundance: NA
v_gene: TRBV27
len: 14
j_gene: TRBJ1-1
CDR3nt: TGTGCCAGCAGCCGACAGACTATGAACACTGAAGCTTTCTTT
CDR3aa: CASSRQTMNTEAFF

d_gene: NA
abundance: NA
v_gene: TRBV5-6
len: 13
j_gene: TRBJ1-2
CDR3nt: TGTGCCAGCAGCTTGGAGTGGGAGGGACGCTACACCTTC
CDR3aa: CASSLEWEGRYTF

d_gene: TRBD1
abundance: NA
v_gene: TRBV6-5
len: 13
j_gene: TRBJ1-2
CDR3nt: TGTGCCAGCAGTAAGTTGGACAGGAGTGGCTACACCTTC
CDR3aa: CASSKLDRSGYTF

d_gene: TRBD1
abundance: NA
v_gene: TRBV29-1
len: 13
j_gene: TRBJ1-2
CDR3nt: TGCAGCGTCAAGGACAGGGGGCCGGATGGCTACACCTTC
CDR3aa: CSVKDRGPDGYTF

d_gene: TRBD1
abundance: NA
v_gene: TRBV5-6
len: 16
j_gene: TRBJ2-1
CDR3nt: TGTGCCAGCAGCTCGGCGGGGACAGGGGGCGAAGATGAGCAGTTCTTC
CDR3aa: CASSSAGTGGEDEQFF

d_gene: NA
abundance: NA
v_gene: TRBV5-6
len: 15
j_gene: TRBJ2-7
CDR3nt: TGTGCCAGCAGCTTGTATAACGCTCCGAGCTACGAGCAGTACTTC
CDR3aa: CASSLYNAPSYEQYF

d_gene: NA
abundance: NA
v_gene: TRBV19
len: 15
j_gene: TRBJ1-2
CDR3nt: TGTGCCAGTAGTGTCACCGGGGCAGCTAACTATGGCTACACCTTC
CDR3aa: CASSVTGAANYGYTF

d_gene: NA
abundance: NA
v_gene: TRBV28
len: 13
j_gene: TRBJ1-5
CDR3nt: TGTGCCAGCACAAACCCAGGGCATCAGCCCCAGCATTTT
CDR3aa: CASTNPGHQPQHF

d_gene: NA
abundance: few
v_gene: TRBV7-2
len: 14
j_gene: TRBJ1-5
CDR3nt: TGTGCCAGCAGCGGGGCATTAGGATTCCAGCCCCAGCATTTT
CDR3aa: CASSGALGFQPQHF

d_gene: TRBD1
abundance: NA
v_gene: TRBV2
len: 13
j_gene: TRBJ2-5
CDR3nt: TGTGCCAGCAGTGAAGGCAGGGGGGAGACCCAGTACTTC
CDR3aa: CASSEGRGETQYF

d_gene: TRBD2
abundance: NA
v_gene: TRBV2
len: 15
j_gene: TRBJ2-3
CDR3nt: TGTGCCAGCAGTGATGTTGCGGGAGTGGTAGATACGCAGTATTTT
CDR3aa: CASSDVAGVVDTQYF

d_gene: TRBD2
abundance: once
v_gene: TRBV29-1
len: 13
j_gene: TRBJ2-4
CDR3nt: TGCAGCGTTCTTCGGGAGGGCCAAGACATTCAGTACTTC
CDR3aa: CSVLREGQDIQYF

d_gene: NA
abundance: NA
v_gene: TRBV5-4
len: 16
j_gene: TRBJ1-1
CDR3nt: TGTGCCAGCAGCTTGGATCACGGGCGGTTGAACACTGAAGCTTTCTTT
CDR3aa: CASSLDHGRLNTEAFF

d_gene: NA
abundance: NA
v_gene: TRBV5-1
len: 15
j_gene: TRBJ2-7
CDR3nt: TGCGCCAGCCGGTTGGATCCGGGACATTCGTACGAGCAGTACTTC
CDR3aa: CASRLDPGHSYEQYF

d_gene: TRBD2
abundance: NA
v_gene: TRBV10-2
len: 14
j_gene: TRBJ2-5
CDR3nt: TGCGCCAGCAGACTAGCGGCCGGGGGAGAGACCCAGTACTTC
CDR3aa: CASRLAAGGETQYF

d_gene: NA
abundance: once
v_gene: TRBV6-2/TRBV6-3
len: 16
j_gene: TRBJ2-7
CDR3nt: TGTGCCAGCAGTTACGTGTTGCGGGTATACTCCTACGAGCAGTACTTC
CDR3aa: CASSYVLRVYSYEQYF